This entry features one TCR beta chain sequence. No antigen is known for it. No base qualities exist here, and no much larger clone lies one base off it. Ficoll-Paque density gradient centrifugation was the method used to isolate PBMCs. From cysteine to phenylalanine, the CDR3 is 12 amino acids long. Only CDR3 DNA remains: 36 bases, in frame from the first base. Deletion took 4 bases off V and 8 bases off J, with a span of 11 bases between the germline ends. CDR1 and CDR2 are read off the germline V gene (reference sequence) as SEHNR and FQNEAQ. The entry originates in a study of T-cell memory formation after mild COVID-19 (dated by TCRdb to the early 2020s). General notes on the study: TCR sequence clusters from the two donors were found to be largely donor specific. In a couple of donors, T-cell clones that expanded and contracted after mild COVID-19 were followed by sequencing TCRalpha and TCRbeta repertoires longitudinally. Two young, previously healthy adult volunteers made up the cohort, one male and one female.

Study-wide conclusions, independent of this receptor: Contracting CD4+ clones were found mainly in CM and EM memory subsets, while CD8+ clones were enriched in EMRA. Some responding clones were found in pre-infection memory, which suggests that pre-existing cross-reactive memory T cells took part in the SARS-CoV-2 response. The study included only two mild cases, and larger cohorts that include severe cases with pre-infection samples were judged to be necessary. Balanced CD4/CD8 phenotypes were observed for clones contracting from day 15 to 85, whereas a bias towards CD4+ was observed for a second wave of clones expanding from day 15 to 37. Whether the second-wave clones peaking on day 37 were SARS-CoV-2 specific was not confirmed.

For sequencing, an Illumina NovaSeq 6000 was employed. Using 5'RACE with constant-segment primers, TCRalpha and TCRbeta cDNA libraries were constructed, with sample barcodes and unique molecular identifiers added in the process. Trizol reagent was used to extract RNA from every sample. Amplification of the libraries took two PCR steps, and the second step added a second sample barcode plus Illumina TruSeq adapters. Sequencing of the libraries was done on an Illumina NovaSeq, producing 2 x 150 bp paired-end reads. Per the original workflow: Demultiplexing of reads and collapsing into UMI-guided consensus sequences were performed with migec v1.2.7. Using mixcr v2.1.11, UMI consensuses were aligned to TRA and TRB V and J templates and then assembled into clonotypes. Clonotypes were classified as expanded or contracted when called significant by both edgeR and NoisET, with noise models trained on biological replicates. For edgeR calls, the cutoffs were a false discovery rate-adjusted p below 0.01 and a log2 fold-change threshold of 1. As an exploratory analysis of dynamics, PCA with hierarchical clustering was applied to max-normalized trajectories of the 1000 most abundant clonotypes. Separately sequenced CD4+ and CD8+ repertoires were used to assign the CD4 or CD8 phenotype of responding clones. TCRdb ran its own pipeline on the public reads, namely fastp trimming at Q25 and MiXCR clone calling, and kept in-frame beta chains. Rows merge per CDR3 protein into single entries with the most common DNA and genes. These V and J calls are TCRdb output, not the study's own analysis. Present in this sample are 310,000 or so distinct CDR3 sequences, roughly 15% of which were seen just once. The leading ten clones occupy 22% of the sample.

The source is a man aged 18 to 35 who had mild COVID-19 (a few samples of this study predate the infection). The sample titles of this study are shuffled in the database, so cell type and time point are left out; the donor was told from shared clones. Sequencing was performed on PBMCs or a T cell subset sorted from them (not recorded which). The chain links TRBV7-9 with TRBJ1-2; TRBD1 might be the D gene, on 6 matching bases. The CDR3 sequence is CASSSTGTGYTF. In nucleotides, the sequence is TGTGCCAGCAGCTCCACAGGGACGGGCTACACCTTC.